This is a list of T cell receptor beta chains from one sample in a study of blood T cell repertoires in COVID-19. Data came from immunoSEQ multiplex PCR; TCRdb stores just in-frame clones and leaves some out. This table has under 100,000 clones, approximately 87% appearing once. The sample was peripheral blood. The receptors derive from a human donor in a cohort sampled during active COVID-19. Each CDR3 is given with its conserved first and last residue. The D gene is left open where the match is weak. Some rows have no size entry. The others give once, few or many, or a class for an expanded clone.

TRBJ2-7	-	14	TRBD1	TRBV12-5	CASGLGQGSYEQYF	TGTGCTAGTGGTCTGGGACAGGGGTCCTACGAGCAGTACTTC
TRBJ1-2	-	16	TRBD1	TRBV19	CASSIGRGSKFYGYTF	TGTGCCAGTAGTATTGGCAGGGGGTCAAAATTCTATGGCTACACCTTC
TRBJ2-3	-	15	-	TRBV7-2	CASSSLPSSTDTQYF	TGTGCCAGCAGCTCGCTCCCTAGCAGCACAGATACGCAGTATTTT
TRBJ2-5	-	15	TRBD1	TRBV6-5	CASTRHRGQGETQYF	TGTGCCAGCACTCGCCACAGGGGGCAGGGGGAGACCCAGTACTTC
TRBJ1-6	-	16	-	TRBV3-1/TRBV3-2	CASSRRTASYNSPLHF	TGTGCCAGCAGCCGCCGGACTGCCTCCTATAATTCACCCCTCCACTTT
TRBJ1-5	-	14	TRBD1	TRBV2	CASSITGARQPQHF	TGTGCCAGCAGTATTACAGGGGCACGACAGCCCCAGCATTTT
TRBJ2-7	-	13	-	TRBV4-1	CASSPQDSYEQYF	TGCGCCAGCAGCCCCCAGGACAGCTACGAGCAGTACTTC
TRBJ2-7	-	16	TRBD1	TRBV6-2/TRBV6-3	CASSKIPGTGFFEQYF	TGTGCCAGCAGTAAAATACCCGGGACAGGGTTTTTCGAGCAGTACTTC
TRBJ1-1	-	15	TRBD1	TRBV19	CASSPTTGVRTEAFF	TGTGCCAGTAGTCCGACGACAGGGGTAAGGACTGAAGCTTTCTTT
TRBJ2-3	once	17	TRBD2	TRBV5-1	CASSLVAGGPGTDTQYF	TGCGCCAGCAGCTTGGTTGCGGGGGGGCCGGGCACAGATACGCAGTATTTT
TRBJ2-7	-	17	-	TRBV7-3	CASSFIPRQALLEEQYF	TGTGCCAGCAGCTTCATCCCACGACAGGCCCTCCTAGAGGAGCAGTACTTC
TRBJ2-1	-	14	-	TRBV7-9	CASRGLPDNNEQFF	TGTGCCAGCAGAGGACTACCGGATAACAATGAGCAGTTCTTC
TRBJ2-5	-	16	-	TRBV7-2	CASSLYGGSRQETQYF	TGTGCCAGCAGCTTATACGGGGGATCCCGACAAGAGACCCAGTACTTC
TRBJ1-1	-	14	-	TRBV27	CASSPAISGTEAFF	TGTGCCAGCAGTCCCGCCATTAGCGGCACTGAAGCTTTCTTT
TRBJ2-3	-	15	-	TRBV9	CASSVVDRVIDTQYF	TGTGCCAGCAGCGTAGTTGATCGGGTAATAGATACGCAGTATTTT
TRBJ1-2	-	14	-	TRBV30	CAWSAKGGKYGYTF	TGTGCCTGGAGTGCCAAGGGGGGGAAGTATGGCTACACCTTC
TRBJ1-6	-	15	TRBD1	TRBV7-2	CASSPGTGVNSPLHF	TGTGCCAGCAGCCCTGGGACAGGGGTAAATTCACCCCTCCACTTT
TRBJ2-7	-	15	TRBD1	TRBV5-6	CASSPPGQGGWEQYF	TGTGCCAGCAGCCCACCGGGACAGGGAGGATGGGAGCAGTACTTC
TRBJ1-2	-	13	-	TRBV6-5	CASTLDRSRGYTF	TGTGCCAGCACCTTGGACAGAAGTAGGGGCTACACCTTC
TRBJ2-7	-	11	-	TRBV7-9	CASQSGYEQYF	TGTGCCAGCCAATCGGGATACGAGCAGTACTTC
TRBJ2-5	-	13	-	TRBV6-1	CASSEVGVGTQYF	TGTGCCAGCAGTGAAGTAGGGGTCGGGACCCAGTACTTC
TRBJ1-1	-	13	TRBD1	TRBV30	CAWRRQQGTEAFF	TGTGCCTGGAGGAGACAACAGGGGACTGAAGCTTTCTTT
TRBJ2-1	-	11	-	TRBV5-4	CASSGLNEQFF	TGTGCCAGCAGTGGCCTCAATGAGCAGTTCTTC
TRBJ1-3	-	11	-	TRBV2	CASRQFDTIYF	TGTGCCAGCAGGCAGTTCGACACCATATATTTT
TRBJ1-4	-	14	-	TRBV5-4	CASSSTSLREKLFF	TGTGCCAGCAGCTCGACTAGTTTGCGTGAAAAACTGTTTTTT
TRBJ2-1	-	16	TRBD2	TRBV30	CAWSAAIAGNYNEQFF	TGTGCCTGGAGTGCCGCCATAGCGGGGAACTACAATGAGCAGTTCTTC
TRBJ1-1	-	13	-	TRBV18	CASSPGQDTEAFF	TGTGCCAGCTCACCTGGGCAGGACACTGAAGCTTTCTTT